This T cell receptor (beta chain) comes out of a study of blood T cells in healthy people across ages. Study-level points and caveats: Because donor CMV status was unknown, expanded clonotype changes were possibly confounded.

With regard to this clonotype: What it binds is unknown.

Per the germline V gene, CDR1 is LGHDT and CDR2 is YNNKEL (reference sequence). The V and J ends lost 1 base and 7 bases respectively, with 17 bases between them. This CDR3 has 16 residues. Combining a sample-barcoded 5' primer with a J-beta primer mix, a second PCR ran for 7 to 11 cycles. TCRdb reprocessed the 5' RACE reads via MiXCR and lists one record per CDR3 protein. The table lists around 850,000 distinct CDR3 sequences, around 36% of them singletons, with about an eighth in the top ten. Sequenced sample: blood. This sequence originates from a man aged 18 to 35 in good health. The V call is TRBV3-1, the J call TRBJ2-1; no clear D. The CDR3 loop reads CASSQGSVWDENEQFF. In nucleotides, the CDR3 is TGTGCCAGCAGCCAAGGGTCTGTGTGGGATGAAAATGAGCAGTTCTTC.